The sequence of this T cell receptor beta chain was determined in a study of technical replicates of blood from a few donors. This CDR3 is built from 17 residues. Germline loops: CDR1 MDHEN, CDR2 SYDVKM. Trimming removed 4 bases from V and 1 base from J; junction bases left unmatched: 6. The method was immunoSEQ multiplex PCR; TCRdb's version includes in-frame clones alone and lacks a portion of them. This table holds 95,000 to 100,000 clones, 96% found once. The origin of this receptor is a human donor in good health. The chain recombines TRBV28 with TRBJ2-2; 10 nucleotides agree with TRBD2. Material: T cells isolated from PBMCs. The CDR3 DNA reads as TGTGCCAGCAGTTCCCCAGGACTAGCGGAGAACACCGGGGAGCTGTTTTTT. Amino acid sequence: CASSSPGLAENTGELFF.